These 7 T cell receptor beta chains came from one sample sequenced in a study of blood T cell repertoires in COVID-19. TCRdb keeps only in-frame clones here, not all; method: immunoSEQ multiplex PCR. Of 200,000 to 250,000 clones listed, around 85% are singletons. Sequencing input: PBMCs or T cells enriched from blood (not recorded which). These receptors all come from a woman aged 40-49 years with acute COVID-19.

The chain employs TRBV9 and TRBJ2-7; 11 bases are a match to TRBD2. V shed 3 bases, J shed 3 bases, and the junction held 11 bases outside the gene matches. This CDR3 region has 17 residues. Germline CDR1 and CDR2: SGDLS and YYNGEE. Written as DNA, the CDR3 is TGTGCCAGCAGCGGGGGTAGCGGGAGGGCCATATGCTACGAGCAGTACTTC. Its protein is CASSGGSGRAICYEQYF.

This rearrangement joins TRBV5-8 to TRBJ2-7, with TRBD2 as a possible D gene (6 bases). Germline V gives CDR1 SGHTS, CDR2 YDEGEE. This CDR3 spans 17 amino acids. V shed 1 base and J shed 5 bases, with 22 bases lying between them. The CDR3 loop reads CASSLTIRGIRKDEQYF. For the CDR3, the DNA is TGTGCCAGCAGCTTGACGATCCGCGGGATACGTAAGGACGAGCAGTACTTC.

The V and J genes are TRBV11-3 and TRBJ2-5; perhaps TRBD2 as D (6 bases). Trimming cost V 5 bases and J 5 bases, with 24 bases left between them. CDR1 SGHNT and CDR2 YENEEA come from the germline V gene. The CDR3 consists of 17 residues. In nucleotides, the CDR3 is TGTGCCAGCAGCCCCCGGATCCCACAGGCGGGACGGGAGACCCAGTACTTC. Residues: CASSPRIPQAGRETQYF.

In this sample, this clone turned up once. This chain joins TRBV11-3 and TRBJ1-3; D is possibly TRBD1 (5 bases). Trimming stripped 3 bases from V and 1 base from J, with 13 bases between. The length of the CDR3 is 16 residues. CDR1 is SGHNT and CDR2 is YENEEA in the germline V gene. CDR3 in amino acids: CASSLISGLSGNTIYF. CDR3 nucleotides: TGTGCCAGCAGCTTGATTTCAGGGCTATCTGGAAACACCATATATTTT.

The V call is TRBV5-1, the J call TRBJ2-1, with TRBD2 as a possible D gene (6 bases). This CDR3 region has 16 residues. Per the germline V gene, CDR1 is SGHRS and CDR2 is YFSETQ. V was shortened by 0 bases and J by 2 bases, with 12 bases between the two germline ends. CDR3 sequence (DNA): TGCGCCAGCAGCTTGGGTGTGGGAGGTCCCTACAATGAGCAGTTCTTC. It is translated as CASSLGVGGPYNEQFF.

This chain joins TRBV3-1 (or the pseudogene TRBV3-2) and TRBJ2-7; 7 bases agree with TRBD1. J was trimmed by 9 bases and V by 5 bases; bases with no gene match: 10. The CDR3 extends over 13 amino acids. Germline CDR1 reads LGHDT; CDR2 reads YNNKEL (reference sequence). The CDR3 protein is CASSDRAEGVQYF. Written as DNA, the CDR3 is TGTGCCAGCAGCGACAGGGCTGAGGGGGTGCAGTACTTC.

V and J are TRBV19 and TRBJ1-5; 7 bases are a match to TRBD1. Germline V lookup: CDR1 LNHDA, CDR2 SQIVND (reference sequence). The CDR3 has 14 amino acids. Trimming took 7 bases from V and 5 from J; bases not matched to a gene: 8. CDR3 in amino acids: CASTWGQFYQPQHF. Here the CDR3 DNA reads TGTGCCAGTACCTGGGGACAGTTCTATCAGCCCCAGCATTTT.